This record concerns one T cell receptor (beta chain) sequence. The antigen remains undetermined. The CDR3 has 13 residues. Germline CDR1 is MNHEY and CDR2 is SMNVEV (reference sequence). V lost 0 bases and J 7 bases, leaving 9 bases between the germline ends. The data were taken from a study of T cell responses to AZD1222 COVID-19 vaccine. As for the study in general: Analysis merged second doses at about 4 or about 12 weeks. Study-wide results and limits: CD4 TCRs associated with vaccination spanned spike, dominating at 160-218 and 743-854. It should be noted that donors were predominantly white British and more often female, and clonal diversity was possibly underestimated. Samples come after the peak T cell response, not at day 14.

TCRdb keeps only in-frame clones here, not all; method: immunoSEQ multiplex PCR. This table has around 190,000 clones, 70% to 90% appearing once. The J gene is TRBJ1-1, the V gene TRBV27; no clear D. The specimen was peripheral blood, collected on day 0 of AZD1222 vaccination. The TCR comes from an adult in good health. The CDR3, as DNA: TGTGCCAGCAGTTTATCAGCGGAACATGAAGCTTTCTTT. This codes for CASSLSAEHEAFF.